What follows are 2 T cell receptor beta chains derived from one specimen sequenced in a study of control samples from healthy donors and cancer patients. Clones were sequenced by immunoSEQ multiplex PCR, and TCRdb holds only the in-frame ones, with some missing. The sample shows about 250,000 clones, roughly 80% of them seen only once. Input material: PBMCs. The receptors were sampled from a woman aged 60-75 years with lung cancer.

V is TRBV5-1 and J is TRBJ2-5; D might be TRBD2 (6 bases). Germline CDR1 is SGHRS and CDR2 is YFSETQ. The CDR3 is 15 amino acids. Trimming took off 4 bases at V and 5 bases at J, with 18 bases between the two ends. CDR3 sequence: CASSAPAGGTETQYF. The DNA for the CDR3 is TGCGCCAGCAGCGCCCCGGCCGGCGGGACCGAGACCCAGTACTTC.

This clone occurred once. The CDR3, as DNA: TGTGCCAGCTCACCACAAACTGAAGCTTTCTTT. This sequence encodes CASSPQTEAFF. The gene calls are TRBV18 and TRBJ1-1; D gene uncertain. Germline V gene sequence: CDR1 KGHSH, CDR2 LQKENI. The V gene lost 1 base and the J gene lost 5 bases, with 2 bases spanning the gap. The CDR3 length is 11 residues.